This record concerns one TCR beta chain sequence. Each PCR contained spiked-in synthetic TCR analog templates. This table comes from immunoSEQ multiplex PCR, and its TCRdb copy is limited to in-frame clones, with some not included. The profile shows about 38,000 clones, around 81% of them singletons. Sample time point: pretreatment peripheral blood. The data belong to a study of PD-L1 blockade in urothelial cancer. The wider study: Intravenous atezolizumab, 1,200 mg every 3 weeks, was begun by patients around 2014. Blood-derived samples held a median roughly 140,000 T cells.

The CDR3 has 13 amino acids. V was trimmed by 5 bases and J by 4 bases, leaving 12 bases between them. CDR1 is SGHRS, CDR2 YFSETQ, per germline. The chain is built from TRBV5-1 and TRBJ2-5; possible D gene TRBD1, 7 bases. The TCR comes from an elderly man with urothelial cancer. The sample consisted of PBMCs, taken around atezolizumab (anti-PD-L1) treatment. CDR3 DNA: TGCGCCAGCAGTAACCAGGGGGGAGAGACCCAGTACTTC. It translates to CASSNQGGETQYF.